This T cell receptor beta chain was identified during a study of blood T cell repertoires in COVID-19. Study as a whole: PBMCs, B-cell-depleted T cells, or T cells were the source of the cDNA or gDNA that made up the material.

Method: immunoSEQ multiplex PCR; TCRdb's copy keeps in-frame clones and lacks some. Of about 230,000 clones in the sample, roughly 84% are singletons; the top ten hold 4% to 5.5%. The CDR3 totals 14 residues. The V gene end was trimmed by 4 bases and the J gene end by 4 bases; junction bases not matched to a gene: 8. Looked up from germline, CDR1 is GTSNPN and CDR2 is SVGIG (reference sequence). Input material: peripheral blood. This receptor was obtained from a man aged 45-65 years with active or convalescent COVID-19. The chain uses TRBV30 and TRBJ2-7, with 9 bases that match TRBD1. The CDR3 reads CAWTGQGSMYEQYF. CDR3 DNA sequence: TGTGCCTGGACCGGACAGGGGTCGATGTACGAGCAGTACTTC.